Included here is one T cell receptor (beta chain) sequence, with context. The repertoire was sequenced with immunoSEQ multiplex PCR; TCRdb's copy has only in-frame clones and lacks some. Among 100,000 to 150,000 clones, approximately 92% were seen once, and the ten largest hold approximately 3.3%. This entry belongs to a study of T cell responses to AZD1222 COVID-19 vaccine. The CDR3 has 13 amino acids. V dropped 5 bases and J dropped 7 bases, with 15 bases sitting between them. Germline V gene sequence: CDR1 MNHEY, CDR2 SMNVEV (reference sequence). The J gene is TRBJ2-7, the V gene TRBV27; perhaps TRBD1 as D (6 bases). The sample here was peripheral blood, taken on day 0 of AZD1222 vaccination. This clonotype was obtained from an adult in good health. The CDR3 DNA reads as TGTGCCAGCAGTGCCAAACAGGGTGGGGAGCAGTACTTC. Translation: CASSAKQGGEQYF.